The 4 T cell receptor beta chains in this list originate from one sample, sequenced in a study of T cell therapy after organ transplantation. These receptors have no identified antigens. Clones were sequenced by immunoSEQ multiplex PCR, and TCRdb holds only the in-frame ones, with some missing. The data show 45,000 to 50,000 clones, with less than 95% seen just once and 2.5% to 4% held by the top ten. This specimen was CD8+ T cells from blood, taken before autologous CMV-specific T cell therapy. The receptors derive from a human patient who had received a solid organ transplant and had CMV disease.

The chain is built from TRBV15 and TRBJ1-5; no clear D gene. The CDR3 is 15 residues long. V lost 4 bases to trimming and J lost 2 bases, with 12 bases between them. Germline V gene lookup returns CDR1 LNHNV and CDR2 YYDKDF (reference sequence). CDR3 residues: CATSKGKNGNQPQHF. The CDR3 nucleotides read TGTGCCACCAGCAAAGGGAAGAACGGCAATCAGCCCCAGCATTTT. The full variable domain, with the rest looked up from reference TRBV15 and TRBJ1-5, is DAMVIQNPRYQVTQFGKPVTLSCSQTLNHNVMYWYQQKSSQAPKLLFHYYDKDFNNEADTPDNFQSRRPNTSFCFLDIRSPGLGDTAMYLCATSKGKNGNQPQHFGDGTRLSIL.

As DNA, the CDR3 is TGTGCCAGCAGCGCTCAAACTAGGGATGAGCAGTTCTTC. Amino acids: CASSAQTRDEQFF. The chain couples TRBV7-2 to TRBJ2-1, with a tentative D call TRBD2 (5 bases). The germline V gene has CDR1 SGHTA and CDR2 FQGNSA. This CDR3 has 13 residues. The V and J ends lost 5 bases and 8 bases respectively, with 13 bases between them. The full variable domain, rest sourced from reference TRBV7-2 and TRBJ2-1, is GAGVSQSPSNKVTEKGKDVELRCDPISGHTALYWYRQSLGQGLEFLIYFQGNSAPDKSGLPSDRFSAERTGGSVSTLTIQRTQQEDSAVYLCASSAQTRDEQFFGPGTRLTVL.

V and J are TRBV29-1 and TRBJ2-7; D may match TRBD1 or TRBD2 (6 bases each). Trimming took 1 base from V and 0 from J, leaving 13 bases between them. The CDR3 covers 15 residues. CDR1 and CDR2 from the germline V gene are SQVTM and ANQGSEA. CDR3 region: CSVEGGDTLSYEQYF. CDR3 coding DNA: TGCAGCGTTGAAGGGGGGGACACCCTCTCCTACGAGCAGTACTTC.

The V call is TRBV2, the J call TRBJ2-7, with 10 bases identical to TRBD2. This CDR3 contains 15 residues. Losses at the gene ends were 4 bases for V and 2 bases for J; bases not matched to a gene: 5. In germline, CDR1 is SNHLY, CDR2 FYNNEI. Here the CDR3 DNA reads TGTGCCAGCAGTGTAGCGGGGGGCGACGCCTACGAGCAGTACTTC. It encodes CASSVAGGDAYEQYF.